This T cell receptor beta chain emerged from a study of shared clonotypes between healthy human individuals. Broader study findings: Naive subsets, compared against memory subsets, generally had larger estimated richness values. Approximately 4.9% of naive CD4 clonotypes were shared across a few donors. Rarefaction revealed incomplete sorted-subset sequencing despite large depth.

Sequenced by immunoSEQ multiplex PCR; TCRdb stores in-frame clones only, minus some. The data show some 360,000 clones, with less than 75% seen just once and less than 11% held by the top ten. Only a few counts were recorded for this clone. Its specificity is not known. There are 15 residues in the CDR3. With 8 bases removed from V and 7 bases from J, the gap between germline ends came to 20 bases. From germline, CDR1 is MNHNS and CDR2 SASEGT. The rearrangement uses TRBV6-1 and TRBJ2-2; D is unclear. Sequences were obtained from memory CD4+ T cells sorted from blood. The subset denotes: CD45RA-negative fraction. This receptor was identified in a man aged 25-40 years in good health. CDR3 nucleotide sequence: TGTGCCAGCCGCCGCCTGCAGAGAACGGTCGGGGAGCTGTTTTTT. This translates into CASRRLQRTVGELFF.